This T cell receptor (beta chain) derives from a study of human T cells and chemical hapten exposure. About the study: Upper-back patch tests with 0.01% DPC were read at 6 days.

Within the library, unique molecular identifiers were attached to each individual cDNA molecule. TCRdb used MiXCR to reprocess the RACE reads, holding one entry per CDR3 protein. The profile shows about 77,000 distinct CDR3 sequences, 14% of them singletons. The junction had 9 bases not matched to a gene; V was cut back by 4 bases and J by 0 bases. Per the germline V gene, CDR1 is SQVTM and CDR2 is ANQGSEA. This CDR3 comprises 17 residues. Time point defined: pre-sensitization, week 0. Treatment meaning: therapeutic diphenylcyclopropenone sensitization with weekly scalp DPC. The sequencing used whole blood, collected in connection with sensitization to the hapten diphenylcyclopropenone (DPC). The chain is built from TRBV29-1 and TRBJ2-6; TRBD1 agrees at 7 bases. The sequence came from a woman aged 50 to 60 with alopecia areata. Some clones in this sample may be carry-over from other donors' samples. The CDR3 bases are TGCAGCGTTGGGACAGGCCTTTCACTCTCTGGGGCCAACGTCCTGACTTTC. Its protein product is CSVGTGLSLSGANVLTF.